This is a list of T cell receptor beta chains from one sample in a study of shared T cell receptors in the human thymus. Generated by immunoSEQ multiplex PCR, the TCRdb table keeps only in-frame clones and is missing some. In the table there are almost 550,000 clones, about 80% of which are singletons. The sample was also reused in another study, on human thymus T cells.

Sequencing used thymocytes. These receptors all stem from a boy in the first two years of life with a congenital heart defect. Each CDR3 is given with its conserved first and last residue. Fields, in order: V gene, D gene, CDR3 protein. D genes are given only for firm matches.

TRBV6-5 - CASSQAGSNQPQHF
TRBV10-3 TRBD2 CAISAPTSGRASYNEQFF
TRBV28 TRBD1 CASSTQGGQGCYEQYF
TRBV4-2 - CASSPNFRCTGELFF
TRBV13 TRBD2 CASSFGLAGNEQFF
TRBV12-5 - CASGHTGRETQYF
TRBV5-1 - CASSPGSNQPQHF
TRBV28 TRBD1 CASSLNRGSNQPQHF
TRBV10-1 TRBD1 CATPGTGMNQPQHF
TRBV10-1 TRBD1 CASSASGGGYEQYF
TRBV28 TRBD2 CASSLWLAGYNEQFF
TRBV4-3 TRBD2 CASSQDPTSGSGAYEQYF
TRBV5-1 - CASSLEAGPETQYF
TRBV27 - CASSLSPARADTQYF
TRBV15 TRBD1 CATSRGWDGTAGYGYTF
TRBV6-1 - CASSGGVGYTF
TRBV7-9 TRBD2 CASSFSGRVAYEQYF
TRBV7-9 - CASSLGGDSNQPQHF
TRBV7-9 - CASSSDITVNQPQHF
TRBV5-4 TRBD2 CASSRTTGTSGTRSYNEQFF
TRBV13 TRBD2 CASSFDILAGGPHPTDTQYF
TRBV27 - CASSLRRASSYEQYF
TRBV30 TRBD1 CAWKTGGTDTQYF
TRBV4-1 TRBD2 CASSQVEGLDGNIQYF
TRBV27 - CASSYGWRYTEAFF
TRBV6-1 TRBD2 CASSELGLAGAESSYEQYF
TRBV5-6 - CASSAGRTVPSGANVLTF
TRBV18 - CASSPGQGKQDTQYF
TRBV4-2 TRBD1 CASSQDTADRGYEQYF
TRBV19 TRBD1 CASSISGQKYEQYF
TRBV6-5 TRBD1 CASSAPDRGTGELFF
TRBV7-9 - CASSFAPNYNEQFF
TRBV11-2 TRBD1 CASSLWTGTGNGNTIYF
TRBV7-3 - CASSLMAGELDTQYF
TRBV29-1 TRBD1 CSVLTGTGANYGYTF
TRBV27 TRBD1 CASVGQGNNTEAFF
TRBV9 TRBD1 CASGQGTPSYEQYF
TRBV21-1 - CAGRRNTEAFF
TRBV13 TRBD2 CASSLIFPGGDGTDTQYF
TRBV28 TRBD1 CASRSLRGLITEAFF